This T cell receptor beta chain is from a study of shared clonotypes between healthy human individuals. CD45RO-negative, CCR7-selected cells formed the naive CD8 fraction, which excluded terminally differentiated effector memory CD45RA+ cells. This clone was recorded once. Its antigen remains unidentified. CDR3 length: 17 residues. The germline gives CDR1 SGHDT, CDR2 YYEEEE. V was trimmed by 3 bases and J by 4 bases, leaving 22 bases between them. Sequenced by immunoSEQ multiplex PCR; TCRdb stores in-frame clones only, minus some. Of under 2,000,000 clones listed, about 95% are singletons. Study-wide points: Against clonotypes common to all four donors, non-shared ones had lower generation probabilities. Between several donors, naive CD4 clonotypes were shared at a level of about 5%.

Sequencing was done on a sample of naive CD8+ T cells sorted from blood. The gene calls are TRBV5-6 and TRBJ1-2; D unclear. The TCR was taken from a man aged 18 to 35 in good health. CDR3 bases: TGTGCCAGCAGCTCCGAGACTCTCGGTTATCCCCTCTATGGCTACACCTTC. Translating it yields CASSSETLGYPLYGYTF. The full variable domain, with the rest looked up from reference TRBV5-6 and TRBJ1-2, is DAGVTQSPTHLIKTRGQQVTLRCSPKSGHDTVSWYQQALGQGPQFIFQYYEEEERQRGNFPDRFSGHQFPNYSSELNVNALLLGDSALYLCASSSETLGYPLYGYTFGSGTRLTVV.